Listed below are T cell receptor beta chains from one sample, sequenced in a study of graft-versus-host responses after intestinal transplantation. Profiling relied on immunoSEQ multiplex PCR, and the TCRdb table lists in-frame clones only, not all of them. The sample gives roughly 5,000 clones, around 74% of which show up once; around 6.5% is in the top ten. Sample: ileum tissue, taken about 240 days after intestinal transplant. The receptors were sampled from a human patient who received an intestinal transplant, so some T cells may come from the graft donor. CDR3s include the opening cysteine and the closing phenylalanine or tryptophan. A D gene is named only where the DNA matches it firmly. Only part of the rows carry a size: once, few, many, or a class if the clone is expanded.

size	V	J	D	CDR3	DNA
-	TRBV30	TRBJ1-2	-	CAWSLLCYRKAYGYTF	TGTGCCTGGTCATTGTTGTGTTATAGAAAGGCCTATGGCTACACCTTC
-	TRBV19	TRBJ2-3	-	CASSIDPGGTDTQYF	TGTGCCAGTAGTATAGATCCAGGGGGCACAGATACGCAGTATTTT
large	TRBV7-6	TRBJ2-7	-	CASSLAAGNLGYEQYF	TGTGCCAGCAGCTTAGCGGCGGGAAACCTGGGCTACGAGCAGTACTTC
once	TRBV5-1	TRBJ2-5	TRBD1	CASSTVGAWAGGGETQYF	TGCGCCAGCAGCACGGTGGGTGCATGGGCAGGGGGCGGAGAGACCCAGTACTTC
-	TRBV4-3	TRBJ2-2	-	CASSQKNTGELFF	TGCGCCAGCAGCCAAAAGAACACCGGGGAGCTGTTTTTT
few	TRBV28	TRBJ1-2	-	CATLRDYGYTF	TGTGCCACCCTAAGGGACTATGGCTACACCTTC
-	TRBV10-3	TRBJ2-7	TRBD2	CAIRSGVTYEQYF	TGTGCCATCAGGAGCGGGGTTACCTACGAGCAGTACTTC
few	TRBV7-2	TRBJ1-6	-	CASSLNHYNSPLHF	TGTGCCAGCAGCCTAAATCACTATAATTCACCCCTCCACTTT
-	TRBV6-4	TRBJ2-1	-	CASSSGTINEQFF	TGTGCCAGCAGTTCCGGGACCATCAATGAGCAGTTCTTC
-	TRBV7-8	TRBJ1-5	-	CASSEDRRSNQPQHF	TGTGCCAGCAGCGAAGACAGGAGGAGCAATCAGCCCCAGCATTTT
-	TRBV6-5	TRBJ1-2	-	CASNPPGELYGYTF	TGTGCCAGCAATCCTCCAGGGGAACTCTATGGCTACACCTTC
-	TRBV13	TRBJ1-4	-	CASSLVGRREKLFF	TGTGCCAGCAGCTTAGTTGGGAGACGGGAAAAACTGTTTTTT
-	TRBV4-3	TRBJ2-2	TRBD1	CASSQDRGWAGELFF	TGCGCCAGCAGCCAGGACAGGGGATGGGCCGGGGAGCTGTTTTTT
-	TRBV19	TRBJ1-5	-	CASRVDSNQPQHF	TGTGCCAGTAGAGTCGATAGCAATCAGCCCCAGCATTTT
-	TRBV5-1	TRBJ2-3	TRBD1	CASSLVPMEQGLTDTQYF	TGCGCCAGCAGCTTGGTTCCCATGGAACAGGGGCTCACAGATACGCAGTATTTT
few	TRBV27	TRBJ2-2	TRBD2	CASSRPGLVGGELFF	TGTGCCAGCAGTCGCCCGGGACTAGTTGGCGGGGAGCTGTTTTTT
-	TRBV7-9	TRBJ1-2	-	CASSRLGANYGYTF	TGTGCCAGCAGCCGCCTGGGGGCTAACTATGGCTACACCTTC
-	TRBV5-6	TRBJ2-7	-	CASSLRVRTEQYF	TGTGCCAGCAGCTTGAGGGTACGGACCGAGCAGTACTTC
-	TRBV6-6	TRBJ2-2	-	CASSYNPNTGELFF	TGTGCCAGCAGTTATAACCCGAACACCGGGGAGCTGTTTTTT
-	TRBV7-9	TRBJ2-3	TRBD1	CASSLLTGVTDTQYF	TGTGCCAGCAGCTTACTAACAGGGGTTACAGATACGCAGTATTTT